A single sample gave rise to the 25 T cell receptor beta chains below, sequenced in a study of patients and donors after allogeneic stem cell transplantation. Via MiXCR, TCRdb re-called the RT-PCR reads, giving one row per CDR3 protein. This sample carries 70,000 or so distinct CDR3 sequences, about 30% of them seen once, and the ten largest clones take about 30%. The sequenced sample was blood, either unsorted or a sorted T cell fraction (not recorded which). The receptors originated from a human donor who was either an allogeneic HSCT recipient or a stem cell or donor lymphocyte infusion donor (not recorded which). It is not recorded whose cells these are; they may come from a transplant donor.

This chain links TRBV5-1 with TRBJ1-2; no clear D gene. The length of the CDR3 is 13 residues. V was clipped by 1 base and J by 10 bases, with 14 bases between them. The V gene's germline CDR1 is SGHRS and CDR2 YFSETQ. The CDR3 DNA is TGCGCCAGCAGCTTGATTCCCGGGGAGGCCTACACCTTC. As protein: CASSLIPGEAYTF.

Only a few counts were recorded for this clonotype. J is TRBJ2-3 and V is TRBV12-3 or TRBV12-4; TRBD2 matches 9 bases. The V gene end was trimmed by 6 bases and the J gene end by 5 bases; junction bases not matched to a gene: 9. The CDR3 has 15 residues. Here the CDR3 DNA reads TGTGCCAGCAGGCTTAGCGGGAGAAAAGTAGATACGCAGTATTTT. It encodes CASRLSGRKVDTQYF.

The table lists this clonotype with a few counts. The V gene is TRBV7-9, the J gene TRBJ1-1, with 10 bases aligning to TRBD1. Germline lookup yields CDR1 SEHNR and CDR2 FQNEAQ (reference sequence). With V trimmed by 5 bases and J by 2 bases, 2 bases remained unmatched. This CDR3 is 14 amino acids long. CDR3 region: CASSRDRGNTEAFF. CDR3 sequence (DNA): TGTGCCAGCAGCCGGGACAGGGGAAACACTGAAGCTTTCTTT. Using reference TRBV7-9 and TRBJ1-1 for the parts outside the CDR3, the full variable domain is DTGVSQNPRHKITKRGQNVTFRCDPISEHNRLYWYRQTLGQGPEFLTYFQNEAQLEKSRLLSDRFSAERPKGSFSTLEIQRTEQGDSAMYLCASSRDRGNTEAFFGQGTRLTVV.

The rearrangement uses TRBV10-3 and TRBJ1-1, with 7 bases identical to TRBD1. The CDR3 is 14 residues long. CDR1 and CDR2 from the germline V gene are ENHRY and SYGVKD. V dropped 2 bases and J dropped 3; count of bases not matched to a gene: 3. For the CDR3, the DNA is TGTGCCATCAGTGAGGGCAGGGGGGACACTGAAGCTTTCTTT. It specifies CAISEGRGDTEAFF.

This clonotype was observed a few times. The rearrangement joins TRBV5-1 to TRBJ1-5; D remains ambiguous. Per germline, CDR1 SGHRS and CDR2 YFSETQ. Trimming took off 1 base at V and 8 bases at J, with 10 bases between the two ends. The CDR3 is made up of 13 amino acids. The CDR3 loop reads CASSLQAGEPQHF. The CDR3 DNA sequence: TGCGCCAGCAGCTTGCAGGCGGGTGAGCCCCAGCATTTT.

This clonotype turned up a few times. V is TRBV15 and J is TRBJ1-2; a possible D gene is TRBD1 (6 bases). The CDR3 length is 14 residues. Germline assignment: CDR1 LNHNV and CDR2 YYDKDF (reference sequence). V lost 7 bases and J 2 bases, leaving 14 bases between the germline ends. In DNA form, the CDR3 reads TGTGCCACCACACACGGGGGGCGGAACTATGGCTACACCTTC. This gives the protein CATTHGGRNYGYTF. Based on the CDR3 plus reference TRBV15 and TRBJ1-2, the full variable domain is DAMVIQNPRYQVTQFGKPVTLSCSQTLNHNVMYWYQQKSSQAPKLLFHYYDKDFNNEADTPDNFQSRRPNTSFCFLDIRSPGLGDTAMYLCATTHGGRNYGYTFGSGTRLTVV.

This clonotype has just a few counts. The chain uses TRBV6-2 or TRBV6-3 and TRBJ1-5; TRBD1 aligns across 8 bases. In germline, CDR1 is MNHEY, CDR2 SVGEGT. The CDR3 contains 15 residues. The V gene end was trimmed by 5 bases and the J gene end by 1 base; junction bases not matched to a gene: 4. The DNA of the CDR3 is TGTGCCAGCAGTCTCCGACAGGGGAGCAATCAGCCCCAGCATTTT. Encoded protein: CASSLRQGSNQPQHF.

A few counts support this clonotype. CDR3 sequence reads: CSAREARGHYNEQFF. The CDR3 DNA reads TGCAGTGCTAGAGAGGCGAGGGGGCACTACAATGAGCAGTTCTTC. The V call is TRBV20-1, the J call TRBJ2-1; 7 nucleotides align to TRBD1. Germline V gene data show CDR1 as DFQATT and CDR2 as SNEGSKA (reference sequence). The CDR3 length is 15 residues. Germline trimming cut 0 bases from V and 3 bases from J; bases unmatched to any gene: 5.

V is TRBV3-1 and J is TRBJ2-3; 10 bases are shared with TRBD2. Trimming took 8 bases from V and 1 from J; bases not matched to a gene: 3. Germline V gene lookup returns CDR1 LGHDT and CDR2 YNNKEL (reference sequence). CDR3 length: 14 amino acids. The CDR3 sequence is CASATSGGTDTQYF. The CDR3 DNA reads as TGTGCCAGCGCTACTAGCGGGGGCACAGATACGCAGTATTTT.

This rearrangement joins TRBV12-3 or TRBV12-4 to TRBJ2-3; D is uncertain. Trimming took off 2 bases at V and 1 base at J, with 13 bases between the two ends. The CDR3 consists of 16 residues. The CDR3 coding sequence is TGTGCCAGCAGTTTAATGGGCCCCTCTGGCACAGATACGCAGTATTTT. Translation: CASSLMGPSGTDTQYF.

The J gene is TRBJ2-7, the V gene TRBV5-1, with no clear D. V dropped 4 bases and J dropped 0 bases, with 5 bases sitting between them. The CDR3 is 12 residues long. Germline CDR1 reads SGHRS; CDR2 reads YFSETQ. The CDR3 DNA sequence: TGCGCCAGCAGCCCCAACTCCTACGAGCAGTACTTC. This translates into CASSPNSYEQYF.

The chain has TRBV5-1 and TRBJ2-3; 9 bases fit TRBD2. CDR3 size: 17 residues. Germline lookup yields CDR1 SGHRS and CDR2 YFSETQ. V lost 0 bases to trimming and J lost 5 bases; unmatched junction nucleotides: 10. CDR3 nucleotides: TGCGCCAGCAGCTTGGGACTAGCGGCACCCCAAAAAGATACGCAGTATTTT. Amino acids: CASSLGLAAPQKDTQYF.

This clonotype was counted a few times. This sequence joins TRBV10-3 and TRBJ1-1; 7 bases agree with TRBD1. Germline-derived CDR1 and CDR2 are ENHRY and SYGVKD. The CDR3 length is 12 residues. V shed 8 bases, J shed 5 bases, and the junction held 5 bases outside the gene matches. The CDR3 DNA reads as TGTGCCATCCAGGGGGGTCCAACTGAAGCTTTCTTT. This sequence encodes CAIQGGPTEAFF.

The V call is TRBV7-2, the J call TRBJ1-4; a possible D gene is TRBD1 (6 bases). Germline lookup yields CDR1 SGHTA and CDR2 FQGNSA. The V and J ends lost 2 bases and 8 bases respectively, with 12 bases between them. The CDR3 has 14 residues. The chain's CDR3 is CASSLMGAREKLFF. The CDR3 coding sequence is TGTGCCAGCAGCTTAATGGGGGCTCGGGAAAAACTGTTTTTT.

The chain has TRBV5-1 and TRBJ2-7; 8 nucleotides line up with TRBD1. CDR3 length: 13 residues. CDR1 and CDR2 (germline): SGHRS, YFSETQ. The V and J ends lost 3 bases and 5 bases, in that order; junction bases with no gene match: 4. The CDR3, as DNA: TGCGCCAGCAGCTCGACAGGGGTGAACGAGCAGTACTTC. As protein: CASSSTGVNEQYF.

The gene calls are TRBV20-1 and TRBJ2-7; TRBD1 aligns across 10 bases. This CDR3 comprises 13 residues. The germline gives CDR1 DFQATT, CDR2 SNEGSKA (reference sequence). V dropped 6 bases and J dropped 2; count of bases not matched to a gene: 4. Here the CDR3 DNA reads TGCAGTGCCGGAGGGACAGGGGCCTACGAGCAGTACTTC. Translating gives CSAGGTGAYEQYF.

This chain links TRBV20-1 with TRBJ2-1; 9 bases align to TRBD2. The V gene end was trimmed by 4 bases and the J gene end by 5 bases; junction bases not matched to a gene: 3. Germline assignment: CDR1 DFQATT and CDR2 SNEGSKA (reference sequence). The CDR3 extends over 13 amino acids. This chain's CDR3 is CSATSGINNEQFF. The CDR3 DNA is TGCAGTGCTACTAGCGGGATAAACAATGAGCAGTTCTTC.

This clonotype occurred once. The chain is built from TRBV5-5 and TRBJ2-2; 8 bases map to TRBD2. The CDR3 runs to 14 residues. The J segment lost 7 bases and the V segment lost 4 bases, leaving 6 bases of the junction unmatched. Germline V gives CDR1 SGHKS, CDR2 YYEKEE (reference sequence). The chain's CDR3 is CASSLSGSGGELFF. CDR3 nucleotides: TGTGCCAGCAGCCTCAGCGGGAGCGGCGGGGAGCTGTTTTTT. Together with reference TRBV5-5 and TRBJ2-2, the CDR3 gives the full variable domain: DAGVTQSPTHLIKTRGQQVTLRCSPISGHKSVSWYQQVLGQGPQFIFQYYEKEERGRGNFPDRFSARQFPNYSSELNVNALLLGDSALYLCASSLSGSGGELFFGEGSRLTVL.

CDR3 amino acids: CASGGWRSYEQYF. CDR3 coding DNA: TGTGCCAGCGGGGGTTGGAGATCCTACGAGCAGTACTTC. The chain recombines TRBV7-9 with TRBJ2-7; D tentatively fits TRBD1 or TRBD2 (5 bases each). There are 13 residues in the CDR3. Trimming removed 8 bases at V and 1 base at J, with 12 bases between. The V gene's germline CDR1 is SEHNR and CDR2 FQNEAQ (reference sequence).

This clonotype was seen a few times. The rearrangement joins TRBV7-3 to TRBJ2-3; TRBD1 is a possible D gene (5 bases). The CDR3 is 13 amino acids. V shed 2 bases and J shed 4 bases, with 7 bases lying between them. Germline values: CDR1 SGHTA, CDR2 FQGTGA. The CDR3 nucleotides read TGTGCCAGCAGCTTACAGGGTCCAGATACGCAGTATTTT. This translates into CASSLQGPDTQYF. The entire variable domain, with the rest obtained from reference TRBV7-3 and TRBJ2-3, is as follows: GAGVSQTPSNKVTEKGKYVELRCDPISGHTALYWYRQSLGQGPEFLIYFQGTGAADDSGLPNDRFFAVRPEGSVSTLKIQRTERGDSAVYLCASSLQGPDTQYFGPGTRLTVL.

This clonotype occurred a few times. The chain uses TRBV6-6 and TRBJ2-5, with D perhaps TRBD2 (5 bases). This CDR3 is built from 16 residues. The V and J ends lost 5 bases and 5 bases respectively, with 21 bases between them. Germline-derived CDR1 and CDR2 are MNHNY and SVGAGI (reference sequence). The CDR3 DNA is TGTGCCAGCAGTCCCCTGGGAGCTTCCCTAGGGGAGACCCAGTACTTC. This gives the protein CASSPLGASLGETQYF.

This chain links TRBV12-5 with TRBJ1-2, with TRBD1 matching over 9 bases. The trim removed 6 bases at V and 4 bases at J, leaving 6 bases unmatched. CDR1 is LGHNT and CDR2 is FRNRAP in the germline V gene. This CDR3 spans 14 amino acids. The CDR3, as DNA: TGTGCTAGTGGAGCCCGGGACAGGGTCTATGGCTACACCTTC. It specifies CASGARDRVYGYTF.

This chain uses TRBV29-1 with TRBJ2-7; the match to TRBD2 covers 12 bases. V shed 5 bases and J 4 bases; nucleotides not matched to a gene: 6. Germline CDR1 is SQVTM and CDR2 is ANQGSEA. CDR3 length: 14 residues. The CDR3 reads CSVSGLAGWYEQYF. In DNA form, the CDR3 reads TGCAGCGTTTCCGGACTAGCGGGATGGTACGAGCAGTACTTC.

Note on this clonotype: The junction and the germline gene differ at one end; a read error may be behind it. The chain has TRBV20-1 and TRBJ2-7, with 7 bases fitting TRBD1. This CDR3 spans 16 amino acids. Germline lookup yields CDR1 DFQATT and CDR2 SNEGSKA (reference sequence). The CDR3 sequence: CSARNPGQRYSHEQYF. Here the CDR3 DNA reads TGCAGTGCCCGCAACCCGGGACAGAGGTACTCCCACGAGCAGTACTTC.

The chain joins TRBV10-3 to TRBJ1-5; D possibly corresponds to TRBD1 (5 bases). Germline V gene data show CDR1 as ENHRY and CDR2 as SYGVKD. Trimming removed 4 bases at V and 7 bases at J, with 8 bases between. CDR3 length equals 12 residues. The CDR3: CAISADSQPQHF. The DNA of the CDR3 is TGTGCCATCAGTGCCGACAGCCAGCCCCAGCATTTT.